Presented here are 30 T cell receptor beta chains from one specimen sequenced in a study of blood T cell repertoires in COVID-19. Assay used: immunoSEQ multiplex PCR; TCRdb lists only in-frame clones, some missing. Of a few hundred thousand clones in the sample, about 85% are singletons; the top ten hold approximately 0.94%. Material for sequencing was peripheral blood. The receptors here all came from a human donor with COVID-19, enrolled during active disease. The donor label of this sample is uncertain.

Written as DNA, the CDR3 is TGCGCCAGCAGCTCGCAGGGGGCAGAGACCCAGTACTTC. It specifies CASSSQGAETQYF. The chain carries TRBV5-1 and TRBJ2-5; 8 bases are a match to TRBD1. Germline V gene lookup returns CDR1 SGHRS and CDR2 YFSETQ. The CDR3 runs to 13 residues. The junction had 2 bases not matched to a gene; V was cut back by 3 bases and J by 4 bases.

The CDR3 nucleotides read TGTGCCAGCTCCCTTGCGACGGGAGGGGCTGGACAGACCCAGTACTTC. Residues: CASSLATGGAGQTQYF. This chain joins TRBV18 and TRBJ2-5; 8 bases are a match to TRBD2. This CDR3 has 16 amino acids. V lost 6 bases and J lost 6; bases outside the gene matches: 15. CDR1 KGHSH and CDR2 LQKENI come from the germline V gene.

This clone was seen a few times. V and J are TRBV4-3 and TRBJ1-1, with D possibly being TRBD1 (5 bases). The CDR3 extends over 16 amino acids. Per germline, CDR1 LGHNA and CDR2 YSLEER. V was trimmed by 1 base and J by 1 base, leaving 13 bases between them. The chain's CDR3 is CASSQATGLANTEAFF. CDR3 nucleotides: TGCGCCAGCAGCCAAGCCACGGGACTGGCGAACACTGAAGCTTTCTTT.

The chain links TRBV24-1 to TRBJ1-2, with 8 bases that match TRBD1. The CDR3 consists of 14 residues. Per the germline V gene, CDR1 is KGHDR and CDR2 is SFDVKD. The ends lost 4 bases at V and 8 bases at J; junction bases unmatched: 8. CDR3 nucleotide sequence: TGTGCCACCAGTGACTCCAGGGGGCTTGACGGCTACACCTTC. Translated, it gives CATSDSRGLDGYTF.

The V call is TRBV7-9, the J call TRBJ2-7, with 14 bases aligning to TRBD2. With V trimmed by 5 bases and J by 5 bases, 8 bases remained unmatched. This CDR3 region has 16 residues. Per germline, CDR1 SEHNR and CDR2 FQNEAQ (reference sequence). The CDR3 loop is CASSPPPGLAGDEQYF. The CDR3 DNA is TGTGCCAGCAGCCCCCCCCCGGGACTAGCGGGGGACGAGCAGTACTTC.

The rearrangement uses TRBV28 and TRBJ1-1, with D maybe TRBD1 (6 bases). The V gene lost 5 bases and the J gene lost 0 bases, with 16 bases spanning the gap. This CDR3 contains 16 residues. Germline V lookup: CDR1 MDHEN, CDR2 SYDVKM. CDR3 loop: CASSPTGWEMNTEAFF. In nucleotides, the CDR3 is TGTGCCAGCAGTCCTACAGGGTGGGAGATGAACACTGAAGCTTTCTTT. Using reference TRBV28 and TRBJ1-1 for the parts outside the CDR3, the full variable domain is DVKVTQSSRYLVKRTGEKVFLECVQDMDHENMFWYRQDPGLGLRLIYFSYDVKMKEKGDIPEGYSVSREKKERFSLILESASTNQTSMYLCASSPTGWEMNTEAFFGQGTRLTVV.

This chain joins TRBV28 and TRBJ1-5, with 8 bases lining up with TRBD1. CDR1 is MDHEN, CDR2 SYDVKM, per germline. Losses at the gene ends were 2 bases for V and 2 bases for J; bases not matched to a gene: 2. The CDR3 totals 15 residues. The CDR3 bases are TGTGCCAGCAGTTTACCGGACAGGGGCAATCAGCCCCAGCATTTT. Translated, it gives CASSLPDRGNQPQHF.

The genes are TRBV3-1 (or the pseudogene TRBV3-2) and TRBJ2-6; the D gene is possibly TRBD2 (7 bases). V lost 4 bases and J 7 bases, leaving 14 bases between the germline ends. CDR1 and CDR2 from the germline V gene are LGHDT and YNNKEL (reference sequence). This CDR3 is built from 15 residues. The chain's CDR3 is CASSPEGGFANVLTF. The CDR3 DNA sequence: TGTGCCAGCAGCCCTGAGGGGGGGTTCGCCAACGTCCTGACTTTC.

This clone has only one observation. This sequence joins TRBV28 and TRBJ1-6; 8 bases are shared with TRBD1. With 6 bases clipped from V and 2 bases from J, the junction kept 18 bases outside the gene matches. The germline V gene encodes CDR1 MDHEN and CDR2 SYDVKM. There are 20 residues in the CDR3. The CDR3 loop reads CASRDRNSRGRDAYNSPLHF. CDR3 DNA: TGTGCCAGCAGGGACCGGAACTCCAGGGGGCGGGATGCCTATAATTCACCCCTCCACTTT.

The rearrangement uses TRBV2 and TRBJ1-6; tentative D call: TRBD1 (5 bases). Trimming shortened V by 3 bases and J by 10 bases, and 13 bases separated the two germline ends. The CDR3 consists of 14 residues. CDR1 SNHLY and CDR2 FYNNEI come from the germline V gene. The CDR3, as DNA: TGTGCCAGCAGTGATGGAGGGGCAGGATCACCCCTCCACTTT. Protein product: CASSDGGAGSPLHF. The full variable domain, completed using reference TRBV2 and TRBJ1-6, is EPEVTQTPSHQVTQMGQEVILRCVPISNHLYFYWYRQILGQKVEFLVSFYNNEISEKSEIFDDQFSVERPDGSNFTLKIRSTKLEDSAMYFCASSDGGAGSPLHFGNGTRLTVT.

This chain joins TRBV14 and TRBJ2-4; tentatively, D is TRBD2 (6 bases). The CDR3 contains 13 residues. Germline-derived CDR1 and CDR2 are SGHDN and FVKESK. Trimming took 5 bases from V and 7 from J, leaving 12 bases between them. The CDR3 loop reads CASSGDLGNIQYF. CDR3 in DNA: TGTGCCAGCAGCGGGGACTTGGGGAACATTCAGTACTTC.

V is TRBV10-3 and J is TRBJ2-3, with 12 positions matching TRBD2. Per the germline V gene, CDR1 is ENHRY and CDR2 is SYGVKD. This CDR3 has 16 amino acids. The V and J ends lost 6 bases and 0 bases, in that order; junction bases with no gene match: 4. In nucleotides, the CDR3 is TGTGCCATCAGCTCCGGGACTAGCGGGAGCACAGATACGCAGTATTTT. Its translation is CAISSGTSGSTDTQYF.

The chain joins TRBV27 to TRBJ1-5; TRBD1 might be the D (6 bases). Germline CDR1 reads MNHEY; CDR2 reads SMNVEV (reference sequence). V gave up 4 bases and J gave up 4 bases, with 20 bases separating them. This CDR3 spans 17 amino acids. CDR3 coding DNA: TGTGCCAGCAGTTCTATCAGCAGGGGCCCCCAGAATCAGCCCCAGCATTTT. Amino acid sequence: CASSSISRGPQNQPQHF.

J is TRBJ2-1 and V is TRBV2; 13 bases line up with TRBD2. Germline CDR1 reads SNHLY; CDR2 reads FYNNEI. Trimming removed 6 bases from V and 4 bases from J; junction bases left unmatched: 3. The CDR3 spans 15 residues. The CDR3 region has the DNA TGTGCCAGCAGGGGGACTAGCGGGGCGTACAATGAGCAGTTCTTC. It translates to CASRGTSGAYNEQFF.

This clone was counted once. V is TRBV6-5 and J is TRBJ2-7; D is possibly TRBD1 (5 bases). This CDR3 is built from 14 residues. Germline values: CDR1 MNHEY, CDR2 SVGAGI. The germline V and J ends were trimmed by 8 bases and 2 bases, with 16 bases remaining between them. The CDR3 bases are TGTGCCAGCGGGCAGGGTTTAGATGCCTACGAGCAGTACTTC. Translated: CASGQGLDAYEQYF.

The V gene is TRBV29-1, the J gene TRBJ1-5; no definite D call. Trimming took 1 base from V and 11 from J, leaving 12 bases between them. Per germline, CDR1 SQVTM and CDR2 ANQGSEA. There are 12 residues in the CDR3. Here the CDR3 reads CSVEVPGETQHF. CDR3 in DNA: TGCAGCGTTGAAGTCCCTGGGGAGACCCAGCATTTT.

The table lists this clone with a count of one. The rearrangement joins TRBV2 to TRBJ1-1, with 8 nucleotides matching TRBD1. Per the germline V gene, CDR1 is SNHLY and CDR2 is FYNNEI. The CDR3 is 13 residues long. The V segment lost 8 bases and the J segment 4 bases; nucleotides outside the gene matches: 6. The CDR3 protein is CASGSTGGTEAFF. CDR3 nucleotides: TGTGCCAGCGGTAGTACAGGGGGCACTGAAGCTTTCTTT.

The V gene is TRBV20-1, the J gene TRBJ2-6; a possible D gene is TRBD2 (5 bases). There are 16 residues in the CDR3. Trimming removed 3 bases from V and 4 bases from J, with 16 bases in between. From germline, CDR1 is DFQATT and CDR2 SNEGSKA (reference sequence). CDR3 loop: CSASGRRSSGANVLTF. The CDR3 DNA follows: TGCAGTGCTAGTGGCCGGAGGAGCTCCGGGGCCAACGTCCTGACTTTC.

This chain joins TRBV19 and TRBJ1-5; TRBD1 aligns across 8 bases. The ends lost 5 bases at V and 1 base at J; junction bases unmatched: 4. The V gene's germline CDR1 is LNHDA and CDR2 SQIVND (reference sequence). This CDR3 is 15 amino acids long. CDR3 in DNA: TGTGCCAGTAGTGTGACAGGGGAGAGCAATCAGCCCCAGCATTTT. This gives the protein CASSVTGESNQPQHF.

This rearrangement joins TRBV28 to TRBJ1-1; D is possibly TRBD1 (6 bases). The germline V and J ends were trimmed by 8 bases and 0 bases, with 16 bases remaining between them. The CDR3 is 15 amino acids. Per germline, CDR1 MDHEN and CDR2 SYDVKM. The CDR3 loop reads CASGRPGQLNTEAFF. CDR3 bases: TGTGCCAGCGGAAGACCGGGACAACTGAACACTGAAGCTTTCTTT.

This clone appeared a single time. The J gene is TRBJ2-2, the V gene TRBV6-5; 8 bases map to TRBD2. Germline V gene data show CDR1 as MNHEY and CDR2 as SVGAGI. The CDR3 runs to 15 residues. With 4 bases clipped from V and 3 bases from J, the junction kept 4 bases outside the gene matches. CDR3 DNA: TGTGCCAGCAGTTCGACTAGCGCATACACCGGGGAGCTGTTTTTT. This translates into CASSSTSAYTGELFF.

The chain recombines TRBV6-5 with TRBJ2-4; weak D call: TRBD2 (6 bases). The CDR3 consists of 13 residues. The V and J ends lost 10 bases and 1 base respectively, with 11 bases between them. The germline gives CDR1 MNHEY, CDR2 SVGAGI. CDR3 DNA: TGTGCCACGTCGGGAGCGGCCAAAAACATTCAGTACTTC. It translates to CATSGAAKNIQYF.

The chain is built from TRBV7-2 and TRBJ2-5; D unresolved. Per germline, CDR1 SGHTA and CDR2 FQGNSA. The V and J ends lost 3 bases and 1 base respectively, with 6 bases between them. The CDR3 extends over 13 amino acids. The CDR3 DNA follows: TGTGCCAGCAGCTTCACGGGCCAAGAGACCCAGTACTTC. It is translated as CASSFTGQETQYF. The full variable domain, completed using reference TRBV7-2 and TRBJ2-5, is GAGVSQSPSNKVTEKGKDVELRCDPISGHTALYWYRQSLGQGLEFLIYFQGNSAPDKSGLPSDRFSAERTGGSVSTLTIQRTQQEDSAVYLCASSFTGQETQYFGPGTRLLVL.

This clone was seen only once. CDR3: CASSETGTYEQYF. DNA of the CDR3: TGTGCCAGCAGTGAAACGGGGACCTACGAGCAGTACTTC. This chain uses TRBV6-1 with TRBJ2-7; D possibly corresponds to TRBD2 (5 bases). This CDR3 comprises 13 residues. The germline V and J ends were trimmed by 2 bases and 2 bases, with 7 bases remaining between them. CDR1 MNHNS and CDR2 SASEGT come from the germline V gene.

The chain joins TRBV28 to TRBJ2-1; TRBD2 matches at 11 bases. The CDR3 runs 14 residues. Germline V gene sequence: CDR1 MDHEN, CDR2 SYDVKM. Unmatched junction bases numbered 8, after V lost 10 bases and J lost 6 bases. The CDR3 DNA sequence: TGTGCCACCGAACTAGCGGGAGCTTCCAATGAGCAGTTCTTC. Residues: CATELAGASNEQFF.

The chain employs TRBV3-1 (or the pseudogene TRBV3-2) and TRBJ1-1; 9 nucleotides align to TRBD1. CDR3 length: 14 amino acids. Germline assignment: CDR1 LGHDT and CDR2 YNNKEL (reference sequence). Losses at the gene ends were 5 bases for V and 3 bases for J; bases not matched to a gene: 4. The CDR3 DNA reads as TGTGCCAGCAGCGCGAGGGACAGGGACACTGAAGCTTTCTTT. Translation gives CASSARDRDTEAFF.

The rearrangement uses TRBV3-1 (or the pseudogene TRBV3-2) and TRBJ2-1; weak D call: TRBD2 (5 bases). Trimming stripped 0 bases from V and 2 bases from J, with 17 bases between. The CDR3 consists of 18 residues. Germline values: CDR1 LGHDT, CDR2 YNNKEL (reference sequence). The CDR3 region is CASSQENSAGVPYNEQFF. As DNA, the CDR3 is TGTGCCAGCAGCCAAGAAAATTCGGCGGGCGTCCCCTACAATGAGCAGTTCTTC.

The V call is TRBV7-3, the J call TRBJ2-3; 7 bases are shared with TRBD1. Germline CDR1 reads SGHTA; CDR2 reads FQGTGA. This CDR3 has 16 amino acids. Unmatched junction bases numbered 9, after V lost 4 bases and J lost 2 bases. CDR3 loop: CASSSRGGQDTDTQYF. The DNA for the CDR3 is TGTGCCAGCAGCTCCAGGGGCGGACAGGACACAGATACGCAGTATTTT.

Comment on this clone: Other DNA sequences in the sample encode the same CDR3. The chain recombines TRBV18 with TRBJ2-5; TRBD1 matches 7 bases. J lost 3 bases, V lost 1 base, and 2 bases had no gene match. The CDR3 extends over 14 amino acids. The germline CDR1 and CDR2 sequences are KGHSH and LQKENI. The CDR3 nucleotides are TGTGCCAGCTCACCACGAACAGGGGAAGAGACCCAGTACTTC. Protein: CASSPRTGEETQYF.

This clone was recorded a few times. The rearrangement joins TRBV5-5 to TRBJ2-7; D is undetermined. CDR1 is SGHKS and CDR2 is YYEKEE in the germline V gene (reference sequence). This CDR3 has 13 residues. With 1 base removed from V and 0 bases from J, the gap between germline ends came to 5 bases. Here the CDR3 DNA reads TGTGCCAGCAGCTTGAGGAGCTCCTACGAGCAGTACTTC. It codes for CASSLRSSYEQYF. The variable domain in full, with the rest retrieved from reference TRBV5-5 and TRBJ2-7, is DAGVTQSPTHLIKTRGQQVTLRCSPISGHKSVSWYQQVLGQGPQFIFQYYEKEERGRGNFPDRFSARQFPNYSSELNVNALLLGDSALYLCASSLRSSYEQYFGPGTRLTVT.